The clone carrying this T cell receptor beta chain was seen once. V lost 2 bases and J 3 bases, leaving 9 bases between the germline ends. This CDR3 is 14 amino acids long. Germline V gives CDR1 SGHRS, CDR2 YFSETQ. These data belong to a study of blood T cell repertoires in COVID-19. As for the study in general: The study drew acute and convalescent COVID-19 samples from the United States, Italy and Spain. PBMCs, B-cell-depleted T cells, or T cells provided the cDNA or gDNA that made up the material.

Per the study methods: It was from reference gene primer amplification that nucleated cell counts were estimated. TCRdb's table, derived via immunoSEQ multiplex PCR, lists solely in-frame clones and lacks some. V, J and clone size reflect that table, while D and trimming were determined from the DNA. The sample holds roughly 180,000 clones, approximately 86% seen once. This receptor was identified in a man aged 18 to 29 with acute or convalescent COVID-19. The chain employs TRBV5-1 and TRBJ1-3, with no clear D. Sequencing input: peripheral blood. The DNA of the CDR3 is TGCGCCAGCAGCTTATCAGAGCGTGGAAACACCATATATTTT. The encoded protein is CASSLSERGNTIYF.